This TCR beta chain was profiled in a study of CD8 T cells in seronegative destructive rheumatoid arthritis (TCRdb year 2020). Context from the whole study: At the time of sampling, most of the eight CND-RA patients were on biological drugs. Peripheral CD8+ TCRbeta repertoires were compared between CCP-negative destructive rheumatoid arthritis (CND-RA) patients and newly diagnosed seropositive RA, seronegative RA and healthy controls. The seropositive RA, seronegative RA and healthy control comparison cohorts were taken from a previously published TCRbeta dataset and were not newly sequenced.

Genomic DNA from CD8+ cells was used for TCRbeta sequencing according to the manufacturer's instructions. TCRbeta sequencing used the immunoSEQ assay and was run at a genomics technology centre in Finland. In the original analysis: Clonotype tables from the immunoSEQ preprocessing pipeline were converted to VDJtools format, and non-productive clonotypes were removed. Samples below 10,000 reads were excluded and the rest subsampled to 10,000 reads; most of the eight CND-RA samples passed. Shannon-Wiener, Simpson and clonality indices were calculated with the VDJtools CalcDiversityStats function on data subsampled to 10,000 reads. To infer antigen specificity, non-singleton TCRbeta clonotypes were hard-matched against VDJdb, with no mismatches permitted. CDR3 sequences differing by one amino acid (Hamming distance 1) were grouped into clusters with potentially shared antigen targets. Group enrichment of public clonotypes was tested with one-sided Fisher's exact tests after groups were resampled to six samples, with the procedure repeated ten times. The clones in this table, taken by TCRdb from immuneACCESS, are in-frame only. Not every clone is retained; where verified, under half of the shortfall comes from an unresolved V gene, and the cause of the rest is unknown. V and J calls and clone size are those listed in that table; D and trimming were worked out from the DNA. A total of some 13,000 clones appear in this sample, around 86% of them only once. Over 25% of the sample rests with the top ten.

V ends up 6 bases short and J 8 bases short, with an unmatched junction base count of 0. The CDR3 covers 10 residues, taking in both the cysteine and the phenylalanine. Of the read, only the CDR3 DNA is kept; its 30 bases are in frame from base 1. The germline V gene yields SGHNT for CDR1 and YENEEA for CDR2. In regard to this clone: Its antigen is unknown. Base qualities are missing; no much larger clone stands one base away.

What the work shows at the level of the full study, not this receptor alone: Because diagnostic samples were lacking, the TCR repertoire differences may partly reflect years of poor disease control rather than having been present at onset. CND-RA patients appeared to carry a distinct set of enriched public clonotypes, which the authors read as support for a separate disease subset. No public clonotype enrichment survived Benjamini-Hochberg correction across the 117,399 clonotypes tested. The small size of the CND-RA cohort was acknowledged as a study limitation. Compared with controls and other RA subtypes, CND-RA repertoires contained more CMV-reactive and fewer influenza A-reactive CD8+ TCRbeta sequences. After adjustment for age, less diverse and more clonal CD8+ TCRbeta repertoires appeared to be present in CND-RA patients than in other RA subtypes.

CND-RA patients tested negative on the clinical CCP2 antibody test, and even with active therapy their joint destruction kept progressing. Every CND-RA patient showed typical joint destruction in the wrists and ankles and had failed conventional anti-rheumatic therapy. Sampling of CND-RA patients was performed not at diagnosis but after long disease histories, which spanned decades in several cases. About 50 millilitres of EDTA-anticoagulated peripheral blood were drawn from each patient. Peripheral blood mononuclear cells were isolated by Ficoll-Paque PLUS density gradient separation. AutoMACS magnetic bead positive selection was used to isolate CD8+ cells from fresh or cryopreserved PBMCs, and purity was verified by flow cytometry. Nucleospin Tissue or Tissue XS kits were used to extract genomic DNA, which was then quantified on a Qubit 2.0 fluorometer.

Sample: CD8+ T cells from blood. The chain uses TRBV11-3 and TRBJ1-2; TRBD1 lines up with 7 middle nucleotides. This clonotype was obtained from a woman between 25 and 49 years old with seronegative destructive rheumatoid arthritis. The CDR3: CASRDRGYTF. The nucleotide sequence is TGTGCCAGCAGGGACAGGGGCTACACCTTC.